The present TCR beta chain was sequenced within a study of regulatory T cells in long-lasting Graves disease. Study-wide results and limits: Persistent patients had a count of shared public clonotypes (around 2,700) that exceeded that of new patients (around 910).

Between the trimmed V and J ends, which lost 10 bases and 7 bases, there was a span of 22 bases. CDR3 size: 14 residues. Germline lookup yields CDR1 SGHNT and CDR2 YENEEA. This clonotype was picked up many times. What it recognizes is unknown. Arm-PCR of CDR3 regions and iRepertoire HTBI primers were the basis on which TCR beta libraries were built. TCRdb itself ran the multiplex PCR reads through MiXCR, one entry per CDR3 protein. The repertoire holds a few hundred thousand distinct CDR3 sequences, with around 17% as singletons. This sample's time point: newly diagnosed GD, antithyroid drugs for less than 3 months. The authors made the TCR library using RNA they extracted from PBMCs. The sample was also linked to a second study, of T cells in Graves' hyperthyroidism and ophthalmopathy.

The sample consisted of peripheral blood mononuclear cells (PBMCs), taken at new diagnosis, from a patient treated with antithyroid drugs. This receptor was obtained from a man between 35 and 55 years old with Graves disease. V usage is TRBV11-3 and J usage is TRBJ2-5; TRBD2 is a possible D gene (6 bases). The DNA of the CDR3 is TGTGCCACCGCCTGGGGCGGGGAAGTGAGGACCCAGTACTTC. It specifies CATAWGGEVRTQYF.